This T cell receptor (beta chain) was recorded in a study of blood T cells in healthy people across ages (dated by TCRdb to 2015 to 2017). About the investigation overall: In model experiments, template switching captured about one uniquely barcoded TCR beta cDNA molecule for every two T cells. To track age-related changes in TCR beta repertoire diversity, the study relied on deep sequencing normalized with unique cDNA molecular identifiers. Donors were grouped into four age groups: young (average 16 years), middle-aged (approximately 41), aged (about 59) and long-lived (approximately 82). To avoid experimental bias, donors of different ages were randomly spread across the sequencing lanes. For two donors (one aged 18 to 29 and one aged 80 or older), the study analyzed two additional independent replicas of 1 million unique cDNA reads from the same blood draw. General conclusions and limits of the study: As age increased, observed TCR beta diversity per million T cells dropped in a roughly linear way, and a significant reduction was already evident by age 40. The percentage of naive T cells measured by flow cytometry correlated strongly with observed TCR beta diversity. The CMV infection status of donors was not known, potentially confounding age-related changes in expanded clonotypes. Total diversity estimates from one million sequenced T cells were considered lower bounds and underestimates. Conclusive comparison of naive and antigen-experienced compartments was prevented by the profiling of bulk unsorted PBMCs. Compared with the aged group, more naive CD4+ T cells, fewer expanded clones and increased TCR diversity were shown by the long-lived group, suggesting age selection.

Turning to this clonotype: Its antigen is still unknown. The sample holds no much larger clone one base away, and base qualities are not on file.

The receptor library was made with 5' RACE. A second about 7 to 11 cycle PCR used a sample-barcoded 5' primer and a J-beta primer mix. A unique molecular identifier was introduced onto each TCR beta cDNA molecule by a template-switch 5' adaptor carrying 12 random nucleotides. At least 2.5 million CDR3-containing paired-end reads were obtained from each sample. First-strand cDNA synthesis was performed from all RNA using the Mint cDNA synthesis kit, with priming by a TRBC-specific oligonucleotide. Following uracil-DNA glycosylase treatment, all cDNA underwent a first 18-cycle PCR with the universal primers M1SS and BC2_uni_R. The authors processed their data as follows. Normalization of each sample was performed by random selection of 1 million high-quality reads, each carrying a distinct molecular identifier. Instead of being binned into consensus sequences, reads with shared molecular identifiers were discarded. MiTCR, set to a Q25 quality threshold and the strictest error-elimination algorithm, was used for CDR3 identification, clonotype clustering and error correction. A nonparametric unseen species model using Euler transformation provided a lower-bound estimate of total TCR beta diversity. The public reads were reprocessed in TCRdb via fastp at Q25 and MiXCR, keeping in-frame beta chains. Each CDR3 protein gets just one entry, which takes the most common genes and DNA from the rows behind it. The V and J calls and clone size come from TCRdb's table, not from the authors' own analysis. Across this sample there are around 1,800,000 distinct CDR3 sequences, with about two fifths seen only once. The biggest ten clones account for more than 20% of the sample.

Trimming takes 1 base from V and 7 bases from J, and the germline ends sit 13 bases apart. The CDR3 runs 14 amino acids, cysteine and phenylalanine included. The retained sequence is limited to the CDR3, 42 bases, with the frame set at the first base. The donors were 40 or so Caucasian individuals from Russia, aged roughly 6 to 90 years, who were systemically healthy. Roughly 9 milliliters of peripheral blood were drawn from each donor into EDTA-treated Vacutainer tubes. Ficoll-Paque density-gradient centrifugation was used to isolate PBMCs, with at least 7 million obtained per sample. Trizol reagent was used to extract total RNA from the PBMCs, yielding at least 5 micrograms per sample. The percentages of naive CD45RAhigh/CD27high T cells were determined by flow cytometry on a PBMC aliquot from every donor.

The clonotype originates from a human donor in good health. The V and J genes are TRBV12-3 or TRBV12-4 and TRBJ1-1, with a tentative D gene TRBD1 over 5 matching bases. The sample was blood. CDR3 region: CASSLGKWTIEAFF. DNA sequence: TGTGCCAGCAGTTTAGGGAAATGGACAATTGAAGCTTTCTTT.